This TCR beta chain was documented in a study of T cell changes during pregnancy in multiple sclerosis. Trimming stripped 4 bases from V and 1 base from J, with 10 bases between. The V gene's germline CDR1 is MNHNY and CDR2 SVGAGI (reference sequence). The CDR3 has 14 residues. Some clones are missing from TCRdb's copy, which holds only in-frame ones; the method was immunoSEQ multiplex PCR. This sample has fewer than 60,000 clones, with less than 95% found just once. Source: peripheral blood, taken in the third trimester of pregnancy. The clonotype was recovered from a female donor in good health, enrolled as a control in a pregnancy study. The V gene is TRBV6-6, the J gene TRBJ1-1, with D possibly being TRBD1 (6 bases). The CDR3 DNA reads TGTGCCAGCAGTTTATCACAGGGGAACACTGAAGCTTTCTTT. Protein sequence: CASSLSQGNTEAFF.